This passage covers 13 T cell receptor beta chains from one sample sequenced in a study of blood T cell repertoires in COVID-19. Sequenced by immunoSEQ multiplex PCR; TCRdb stores in-frame clones only, minus some. The data hold about 480,000 clones, with approximately 90% observed a single time. Sequencing used peripheral blood. These receptors were taken from a woman aged 25 to 39 with acute or convalescent COVID-19.

This chain connects TRBV30 to TRBJ1-1, with D possibly matching TRBD1 (5 bases). The CDR3 runs to 12 residues. V lost 1 base to trimming and J lost 7 bases, with 10 bases between them. In germline, CDR1 is GTSNPN, CDR2 SVGIG (reference sequence). The CDR3 loop reads CAWSDRRYEAFF. For the CDR3, the DNA is TGTGCCTGGAGTGACAGGCGGTATGAAGCTTTCTTT. The variable domain in full, with the rest retrieved from reference TRBV30 and TRBJ1-1, is SQTIHQWPATLVQPVGSPLSLECTVEGTSNPNLYWYRQAAGRGLQLLFYSVGIGQISSEVPQNLSASRPQDRQFILSSKKLLLSDSGFYLCAWSDRRYEAFFGQGTRLTVV.

CDR3 nucleotide sequence: TGTGCCAGCAGCTTGGCAATGGTGTTGGCAGGGCAGAGTTTTGGAAACACCATATATTTT. As protein: CASSLAMVLAGQSFGNTIYF. The V call is TRBV5-5, the J call TRBJ1-3; tentatively, D is TRBD1 (5 bases). This CDR3 is 20 amino acids long. The V end lost 0 bases, the J end lost 3 bases, and 25 bases lay between the germline ends. CDR1 is SGHKS and CDR2 is YYEKEE in the germline V gene (reference sequence). Together with reference TRBV5-5 and TRBJ1-3, the CDR3 gives the full variable domain: DAGVTQSPTHLIKTRGQQVTLRCSPISGHKSVSWYQQVLGQGPQFIFQYYEKEERGRGNFPDRFSARQFPNYSSELNVNALLLGDSALYLCASSLAMVLAGQSFGNTIYFGEGSWLTVV.

This clone has only one observation. The chain has TRBV5-6 and TRBJ2-3; 11 positions match TRBD1. V trimming: 2 bases; J trimming: 4 bases; junction bases outside the gene matches: 12. Germline V gene lookup returns CDR1 SGHDT and CDR2 YYEEEE. This CDR3 region has 18 residues. The chain's CDR3 is CASSFLRTGGIGSDTQYF. The CDR3 DNA sequence: TGTGCCAGCAGCTTCTTACGGACAGGGGGCATTGGCTCAGATACGCAGTATTTT.

The rearrangement joins TRBV4-1 to TRBJ2-7; 11 positions match TRBD1. V trimming: 5 bases; J trimming: 3 bases; junction bases outside the gene matches: 9. The CDR3 loop spans 16 amino acids. The germline gives CDR1 MGHRA, CDR2 YSYEKL. CDR3 sequence reads: CASSAGFGTGGYEQYF. The CDR3 DNA follows: TGCGCCAGCAGCGCTGGTTTTGGGACAGGGGGCTACGAGCAGTACTTC.

This clone was seen only once. The chain recombines TRBV27 with TRBJ2-1, with unresolved D. Germline CDR1 is MNHEY and CDR2 is SMNVEV (reference sequence). This CDR3 is 14 amino acids long. V dropped 3 bases and J dropped 5 bases, with 11 bases sitting between them. The CDR3 sequence is CASSLGLGNNEQFF. The CDR3 DNA sequence: TGTGCCAGCAGTTTGGGCCTCGGAAACAATGAGCAGTTCTTC.

The chain couples TRBV5-5 to TRBJ2-2, with 7 bases fitting TRBD2. Per the germline V gene, CDR1 is SGHKS and CDR2 is YYEKEE (reference sequence). CDR3 length equals 15 residues. V shed 3 bases, J shed 3 bases, and the junction held 5 bases outside the gene matches. Written as DNA, the CDR3 is TGTGCCAGCAGCTCGAGCGGGGCCGACACCGGGGAGCTGTTTTTT. Translating gives CASSSSGADTGELFF.

The chain recombines TRBV18 with TRBJ2-1; 9 bases are a match to TRBD2. V lost 1 base, J lost 2 bases, and 3 bases stayed unmatched. Germline CDR1 and CDR2: KGHSH and LQKENI. This CDR3 region has 16 residues. CDR3 protein: CASSPRGGGAYNEQFF. The CDR3, as DNA: TGTGCCAGCTCACCACGGGGCGGGGGGGCCTACAATGAGCAGTTCTTC. Based on the CDR3 plus reference TRBV18 and TRBJ2-1, the full variable domain is NAGVMQNPRHLVRRRGQEARLRCSPMKGHSHVYWYRQLPEEGLKFMVYLQKENIIDESGMPKERFSAEFPKEGPSILRIQQVVRGDSAAYFCASSPRGGGAYNEQFFGPGTRLTVL.

The CDR3 DNA sequence: TGCGCCAGCCTGTATATAGGGGGCCGATCCTACGAGCAGTACTTC. Translating gives CASLYIGGRSYEQYF. This chain connects TRBV10-1 to TRBJ2-7, with 7 positions matching TRBD1. There are 15 residues in the CDR3. Germline V gene data show CDR1 as WNHNN and CDR2 as SYGVQD (reference sequence). With V trimmed by 8 bases and J by 1 base, 11 bases remained unmatched.

J is TRBJ2-5 and V is TRBV3-1 (or the pseudogene TRBV3-2), with D possibly being TRBD2 (5 bases). The CDR3 is 15 amino acids. Germline-derived CDR1 and CDR2 are LGHDT and YNNKEL (reference sequence). Trimming removed 1 base from V and 5 bases from J, with 14 bases in between. The CDR3 spells CASSQVVRWEETQYF. The CDR3 bases are TGTGCCAGCAGCCAAGTGGTCCGGTGGGAGGAGACCCAGTACTTC.

J is TRBJ2-1 and V is TRBV21-1; TRBD2 reflects the table's D call only, with no check against the DNA. TRBV21-1 is listed as a pseudogene. CDR3 length equals 17 residues. As DNA, the CDR3 is TGTGCCAGCAGCAACACCCCTCTGTGTCCGGGAATGAATGAGCAGTTCTTC. Its translation is CASSNTPLCPGMNEQFF.

This chain connects TRBV7-9 to TRBJ2-7, with D tentatively TRBD1 (6 bases). Germline V gene sequence: CDR1 SEHNR, CDR2 FQNEAQ (reference sequence). V dropped 1 base and J dropped 3 bases, with 13 bases sitting between them. CDR3 size: 15 residues. The CDR3, as DNA: TGTGCCAGCAGCTTAGGGCAGGGACAAATCTACGAGCAGTACTTC. The encoded protein is CASSLGQGQIYEQYF. The full variable domain, with the rest looked up from reference TRBV7-9 and TRBJ2-7, is DTGVSQNPRHKITKRGQNVTFRCDPISEHNRLYWYRQTLGQGPEFLTYFQNEAQLEKSRLLSDRFSAERPKGSFSTLEIQRTEQGDSAMYLCASSLGQGQIYEQYFGPGTRLTVT.

V gene TRBV7-2 combines with J gene TRBJ2-2; perhaps TRBD2 as D (6 bases). Germline CDR1 SGHTA, CDR2 FQGNSA. Trimming took 4 bases from V and 6 from J, leaving 12 bases between them. CDR3 size: 14 residues. CDR3 sequence reads: CASSWLSGPGELFF. In nucleotides, the CDR3 is TGTGCCAGCAGCTGGCTCAGCGGGCCCGGGGAGCTGTTTTTT.

The chain couples TRBV20-1 to TRBJ2-7; no firm D call. This CDR3 spans 10 amino acids. Trimming shortened V by 6 bases and J by 2 bases, and 5 bases separated the two germline ends. CDR1 and CDR2 (germline): DFQATT, SNEGSKA (reference sequence). CDR3 region: CSARPYEQYF. The CDR3 DNA sequence: TGCAGTGCCCGTCCCTACGAGCAGTACTTC.